Here is one TCR beta chain with its context. The antigen remains undetermined. The sample originates from a study of shared clonotypes between healthy human individuals. The CDR3 length is 16 residues. The trim removed 5 bases at V and 4 bases at J, leaving 11 bases unmatched. The germline V gene encodes CDR1 MNHEY and CDR2 SMNVEV (reference sequence). Genomic DNA belonging to each subset was distributed in equal measure over several immunoSEQ plates. Some 28,000 T cell genomes (approximately 180 ng DNA) went into each sorted-subset replicate. The table came from immunoSEQ multiplex PCR; TCRdb's copy has only in-frame clones and leaves some out. The sample yields 2 million to 2.5 million clones, about 92% seen once. Study results and limitations: Of the naive CD4 clonotypes, around 5.2% were shared across a handful of donors.

Material: naive CD4+ T cells from PBMCs. Subset specified: CD45RA+ positively selected. The rearrangement uses TRBV27 and TRBJ2-3; 8 nucleotides match TRBD2. The receptor's source is a man between 18 and 29 years old in good health. Some clones in this sample may be carry-over from other donors' samples. CDR3 sequence: CASSPLRSGNADTQYF. CDR3 bases: TGTGCCAGCAGTCCCCTGCGTAGCGGGAATGCAGATACGCAGTATTTT.